This T cell receptor (beta chain) stems from a study of graft-versus-host responses after intestinal transplantation. The germline V gene encodes CDR1 MNHNS and CDR2 SASEGT. The length of the CDR3 is 15 residues. V shed 6 bases, J shed 5 bases, and the junction held 5 bases outside the gene matches. Generated by immunoSEQ multiplex PCR, the TCRdb table keeps only in-frame clones and is missing some. This sample has about 90,000 clones, with roughly four fifths found just once. For this clone: Its antigen is as yet unknown.

This material consisted of unstimulated CD4+ T cells sorted from spleen or lymph node cells, taken before intestinal transplant. The chain uses TRBV6-1 and TRBJ2-7; 15 bases map to TRBD2. This clonotype was sampled from a human donor who received an intestinal transplant. The CDR3 DNA reads as TGTGCCAGCAGCAGGACTAGCGGGAGGGCCCACGAGCAGTACTTC. Translated, it gives CASSRTSGRAHEQYF.